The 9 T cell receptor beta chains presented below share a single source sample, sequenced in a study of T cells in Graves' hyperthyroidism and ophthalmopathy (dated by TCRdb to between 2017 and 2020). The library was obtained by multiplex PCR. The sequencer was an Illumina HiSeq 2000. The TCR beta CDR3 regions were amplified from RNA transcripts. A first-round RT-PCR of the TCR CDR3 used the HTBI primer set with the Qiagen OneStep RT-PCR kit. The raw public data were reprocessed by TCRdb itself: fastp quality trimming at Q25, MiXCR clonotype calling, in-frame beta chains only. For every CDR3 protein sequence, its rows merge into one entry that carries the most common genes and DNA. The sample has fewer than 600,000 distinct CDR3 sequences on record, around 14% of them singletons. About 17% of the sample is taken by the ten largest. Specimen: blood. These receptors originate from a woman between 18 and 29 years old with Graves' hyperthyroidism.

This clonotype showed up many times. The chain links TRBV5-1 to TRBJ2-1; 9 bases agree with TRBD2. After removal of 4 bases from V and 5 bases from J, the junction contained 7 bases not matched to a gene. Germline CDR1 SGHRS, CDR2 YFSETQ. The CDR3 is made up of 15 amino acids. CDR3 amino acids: CASSLFGTSHNEQFF. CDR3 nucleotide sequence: TGCGCCAGCAGCCTCTTCGGGACTAGCCACAATGAGCAGTTCTTC.

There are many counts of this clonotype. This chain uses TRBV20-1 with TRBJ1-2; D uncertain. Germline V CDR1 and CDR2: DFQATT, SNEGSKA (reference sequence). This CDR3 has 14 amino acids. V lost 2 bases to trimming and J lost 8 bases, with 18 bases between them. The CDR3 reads CSARSGGDGGGYTF. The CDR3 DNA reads TGCAGTGCTAGATCGGGCGGTGACGGTGGAGGCTACACCTTC.

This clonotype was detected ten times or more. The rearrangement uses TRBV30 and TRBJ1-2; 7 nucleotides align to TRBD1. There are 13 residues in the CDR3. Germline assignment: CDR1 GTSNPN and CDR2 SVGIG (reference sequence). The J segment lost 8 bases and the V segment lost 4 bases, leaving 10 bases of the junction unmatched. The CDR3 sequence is CAWTLTGFFGYTF. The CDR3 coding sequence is TGTGCCTGGACCTTGACAGGGTTCTTCGGCTACACCTTC.

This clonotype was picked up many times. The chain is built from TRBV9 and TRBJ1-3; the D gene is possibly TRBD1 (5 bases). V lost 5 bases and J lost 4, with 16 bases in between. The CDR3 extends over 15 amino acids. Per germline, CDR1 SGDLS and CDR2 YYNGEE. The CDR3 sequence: CASSPGPNSGNTIYF. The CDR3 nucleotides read TGTGCCAGCAGTCCGGGACCCAACTCAGGAAACACCATATATTTT.

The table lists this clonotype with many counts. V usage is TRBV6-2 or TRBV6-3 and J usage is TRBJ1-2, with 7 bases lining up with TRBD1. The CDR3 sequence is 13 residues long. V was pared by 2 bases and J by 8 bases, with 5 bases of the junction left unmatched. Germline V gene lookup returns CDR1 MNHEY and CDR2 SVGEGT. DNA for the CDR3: TGTGCCAGCAGTTACCGAGGGGGCTACGGCTACACCTTC. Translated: CASSYRGGYGYTF.

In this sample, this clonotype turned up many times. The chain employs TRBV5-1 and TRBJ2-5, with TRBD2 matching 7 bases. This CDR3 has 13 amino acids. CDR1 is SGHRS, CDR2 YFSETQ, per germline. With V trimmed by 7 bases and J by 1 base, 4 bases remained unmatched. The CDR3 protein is CASWAGAQETQYF. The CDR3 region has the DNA TGCGCCAGCTGGGCGGGAGCCCAAGAGACCCAGTACTTC.

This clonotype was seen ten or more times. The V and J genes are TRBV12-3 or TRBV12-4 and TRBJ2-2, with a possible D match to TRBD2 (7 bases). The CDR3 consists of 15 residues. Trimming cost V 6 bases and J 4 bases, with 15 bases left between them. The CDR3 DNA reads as TGTGCCAGCAGGCTGCTAAGGGGGGGCACCGGGGAGCTGTTTTTT. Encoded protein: CASRLLRGGTGELFF.

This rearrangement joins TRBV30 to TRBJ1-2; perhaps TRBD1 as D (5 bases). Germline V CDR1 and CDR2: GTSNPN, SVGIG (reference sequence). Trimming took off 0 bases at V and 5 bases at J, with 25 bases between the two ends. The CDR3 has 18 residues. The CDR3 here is CAWSVGGPGMGYGYGYTF. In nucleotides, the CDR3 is TGTGCCTGGAGTGTAGGCGGCCCAGGGATGGGCTATGGGTATGGCTACACCTTC.

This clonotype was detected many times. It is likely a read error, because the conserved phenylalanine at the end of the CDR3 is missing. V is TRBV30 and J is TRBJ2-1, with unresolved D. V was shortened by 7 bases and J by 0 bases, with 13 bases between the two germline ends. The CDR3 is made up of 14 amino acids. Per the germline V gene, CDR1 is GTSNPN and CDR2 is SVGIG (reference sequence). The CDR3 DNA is TGTGCCTCAGACGGTCTCAGCTCCTACAATGAGCAGTTCTCC. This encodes CASDGLSSYNEQFS.